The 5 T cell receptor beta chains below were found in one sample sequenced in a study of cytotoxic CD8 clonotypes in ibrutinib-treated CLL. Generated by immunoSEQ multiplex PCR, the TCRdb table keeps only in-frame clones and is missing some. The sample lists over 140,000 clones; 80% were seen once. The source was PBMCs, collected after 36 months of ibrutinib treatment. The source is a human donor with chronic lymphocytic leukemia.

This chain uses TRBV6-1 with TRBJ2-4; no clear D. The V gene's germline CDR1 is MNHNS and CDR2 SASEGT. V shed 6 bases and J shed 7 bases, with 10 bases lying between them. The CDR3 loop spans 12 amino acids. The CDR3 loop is CASRSHVNIQYF. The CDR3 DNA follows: TGTGCCAGCAGATCACATGTCAACATTCAGTACTTC.

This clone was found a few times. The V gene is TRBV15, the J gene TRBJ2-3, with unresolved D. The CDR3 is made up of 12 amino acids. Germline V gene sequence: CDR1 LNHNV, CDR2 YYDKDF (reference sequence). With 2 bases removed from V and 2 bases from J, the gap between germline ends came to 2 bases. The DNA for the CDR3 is TGTGCCACCAGCAGACACACAGATACGCAGTATTTT. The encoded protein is CATSRHTDTQYF.

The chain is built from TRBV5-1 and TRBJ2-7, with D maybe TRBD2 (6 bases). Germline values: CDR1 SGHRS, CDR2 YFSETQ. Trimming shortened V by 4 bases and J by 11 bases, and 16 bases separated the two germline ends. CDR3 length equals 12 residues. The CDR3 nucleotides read TGCGCCAGCAGCACTCCGGCGGGGCTCAAGTACTTC. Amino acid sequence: CASSTPAGLKYF.

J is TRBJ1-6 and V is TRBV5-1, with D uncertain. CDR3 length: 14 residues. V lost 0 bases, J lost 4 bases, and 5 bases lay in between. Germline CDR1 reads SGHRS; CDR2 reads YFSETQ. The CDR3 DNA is TGCGCCAGCAGCTTGGATCCTTATAATTCACCCCTCCACTTT. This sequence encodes CASSLDPYNSPLHF.

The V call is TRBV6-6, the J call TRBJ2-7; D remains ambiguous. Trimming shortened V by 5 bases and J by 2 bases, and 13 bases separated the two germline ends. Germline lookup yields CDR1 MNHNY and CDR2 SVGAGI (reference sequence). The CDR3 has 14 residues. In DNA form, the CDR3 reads TGTGCCAGCAGTAACCCCAGTGCTACCTACGAGCAGTACTTC. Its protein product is CASSNPSATYEQYF.